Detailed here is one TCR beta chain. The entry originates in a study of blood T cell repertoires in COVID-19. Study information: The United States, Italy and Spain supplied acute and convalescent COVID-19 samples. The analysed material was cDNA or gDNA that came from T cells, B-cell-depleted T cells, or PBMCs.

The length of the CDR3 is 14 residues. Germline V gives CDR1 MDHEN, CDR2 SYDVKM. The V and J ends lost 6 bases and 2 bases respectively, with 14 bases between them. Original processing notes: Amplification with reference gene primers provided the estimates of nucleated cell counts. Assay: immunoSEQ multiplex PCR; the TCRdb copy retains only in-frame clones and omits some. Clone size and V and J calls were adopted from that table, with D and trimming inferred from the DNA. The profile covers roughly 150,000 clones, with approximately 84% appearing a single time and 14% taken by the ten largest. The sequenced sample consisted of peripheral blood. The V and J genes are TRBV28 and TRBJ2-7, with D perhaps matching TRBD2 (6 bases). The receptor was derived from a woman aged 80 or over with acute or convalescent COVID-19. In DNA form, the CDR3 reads TGTGCCAGCAGCCGACTAGTCCGAACCTACGAGCAGTACTTC. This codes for CASSRLVRTYEQYF.